These 18 T cell receptor beta chains were all obtained from the same sample, sequenced in a study of neurological immune-mediated disorders. MiXCR was run by TCRdb on the 5' RACE reads, yielding one entry per CDR3 protein. The sample gives 50,000 to 70,000 distinct CDR3 sequences, less than 5.5% of which show up once; 5.5% to 8% is in the top ten. The sample was PBMCs. Receptors were obtained from a man aged 30 to 45 with multiple sclerosis.

This clonotype has a count of ten or more. This sequence joins TRBV2 and TRBJ2-1; D perhaps matches TRBD1 (5 bases). CDR1 is SNHLY, CDR2 FYNNEI, per germline. Trimming stripped 9 bases from V and 8 bases from J, with 23 bases between. This CDR3 is built from 15 residues. The CDR3 bases are TGTGCCAGACCCAGCTCAGGGTCCCTCGAAGATGAGCAGTTCTTC. Translation: CARPSSGSLEDEQFF.

CDR3 loop: CASSTGQGKGSPLHF. CDR3 bases: TGCGCCAGCAGCACCGGACAGGGGAAAGGTTCACCCCTCCACTTT. The chain couples TRBV5-1 to TRBJ1-6; 9 bases are shared with TRBD1. This CDR3 spans 15 amino acids. Germline V gives CDR1 SGHRS, CDR2 YFSETQ. Germline trimming cut 4 bases from V and 9 bases from J; bases unmatched to any gene: 8.

V is TRBV7-6 and J is TRBJ1-1; no clear D gene. Per the germline V gene, CDR1 is SGHVS and CDR2 is FNYEAQ. The CDR3 is 12 residues long. V was trimmed by 5 bases and J by 3 bases, leaving 7 bases between them. The CDR3 DNA follows: TGTGCCAGCAGCCCCGGGTACACTGAAGCTTTCTTT. Translation gives CASSPGYTEAFF.

This clonotype was recorded many times. The chain links TRBV9 to TRBJ2-3, with D possibly matching TRBD2 (6 bases). With 3 bases removed from V and 2 bases from J, the gap between germline ends came to 13 bases. The CDR3 is made up of 15 amino acids. The germline gives CDR1 SGDLS, CDR2 YYNGEE. As DNA, the CDR3 is TGTGCCAGCAGCGGACTAGGTACTTACACAGATACGCAGTATTTT. Translation: CASSGLGTYTDTQYF.

This sequence joins TRBV7-6 and TRBJ1-1; no firm D call. The ends were cut back, 10 bases at V and 1 base at J, with 16 bases in the middle. This CDR3 is 14 amino acids long. Germline V lookup: CDR1 SGHVS, CDR2 FNYEAQ. For the CDR3, the DNA is TGTGCCACCCGTAACCCTTATAGGAACACTGAAGCTTTCTTT. It encodes CATRNPYRNTEAFF.

The sample holds a few counts of this clonotype. The chain links TRBV20-1 to TRBJ1-2; D is unclear. Germline V gene data show CDR1 as DFQATT and CDR2 as SNEGSKA (reference sequence). The CDR3 length is 12 residues. Trimming took 3 bases from V and 7 from J, leaving 12 bases between them. CDR3 sequence reads: CSASMAEGGYTF. DNA of the CDR3: TGCAGTGCTAGCATGGCAGAGGGTGGCTACACCTTC.

In this sample, this clonotype turned up a few times. The chain has TRBV20-1 and TRBJ1-2; 7 bases are a match to TRBD1. Trimming at V came to 3 bases and at J to 1 base, leaving 5 bases not matched to a gene. Germline V gene data show CDR1 as DFQATT and CDR2 as SNEGSKA (reference sequence). This CDR3 spans 14 amino acids. The CDR3 DNA follows: TGCAGTGCTAGGACCAGGGGGAGTAACTATGGCTACACCTTC. It yields the protein CSARTRGSNYGYTF.

The chain links TRBV18 to TRBJ2-2; no clear D. CDR1 KGHSH and CDR2 LQKENI come from the germline V gene. CDR3 length equals 14 residues. V gave up 5 bases and J gave up 0 bases, with 7 bases separating them. This CDR3 is CASSEVTNTGELFF. The CDR3 bases are TGTGCCAGCTCAGAGGTGACGAACACCGGGGAGCTGTTTTTT.

Only a few counts were recorded for this clonotype. This CDR3 is missing its conserved last phenylalanine or tryptophan, likely due to a read error. This sequence joins TRBV27 and TRBJ2-1; 8 bases align to TRBD1. Unmatched junction bases numbered 2, after V lost 5 bases and J lost 8 bases. This CDR3 has 12 amino acids. Germline V gene lookup returns CDR1 MNHEY and CDR2 SMNVEV (reference sequence). As DNA, the CDR3 is TGTGCCAGCAGTATGACAGGGGATGAGCAGTTCAAC. It codes for CASSMTGDEQFN.

Many counts were recorded for this clonotype. The gene calls are TRBV5-5 and TRBJ2-7, with D possibly TRBD1 on 5 matching bases. Trimming removed 1 base from V and 5 bases from J, with 16 bases in between. The germline gives CDR1 SGHKS, CDR2 YYEKEE (reference sequence). The CDR3 sequence is 15 residues long. CDR3 nucleotide sequence: TGTGCCAGCAGCTTGTCGGCACTGACAGTCAACGAGCAGTACTTC. As protein: CASSLSALTVNEQYF.

At least ten counts were recorded for this clonotype. The chain links TRBV20-1 to TRBJ1-4, with D perhaps TRBD1 (5 bases). CDR1 DFQATT and CDR2 SNEGSKA come from the germline V gene (reference sequence). V dropped 5 bases and J dropped 5 bases, with 12 bases sitting between them. The CDR3 loop spans 13 amino acids. CDR3 amino acids: CSALGVENEKLFF. CDR3 sequence (DNA): TGCAGTGCTTTAGGGGTAGAGAATGAAAAACTGTTTTTT.

The rearrangement joins TRBV20-1 to TRBJ1-5; D ambiguous. The CDR3 is 13 amino acids. CDR1 and CDR2 from the germline V gene are DFQATT and SNEGSKA (reference sequence). Trimming removed 5 bases at V and 7 bases at J, with 15 bases between. Here the CDR3 DNA reads TGCAGTGCTCGGGTCGCCGGCAGGCAGCCCCAGCATTTT. Translation: CSARVAGRQPQHF.

Points on this clonotype: This likely comes from a read error, as the CDR3 has no conserved phenylalanine or tryptophan at its end. As DNA, the CDR3 is TGTGCCAGCGCCTTGAAGGGGAACTATGGCTACACCAAC. Translating gives CASALKGNYGYTN. V usage is TRBV7-8 and J usage is TRBJ1-2, with D possibly being TRBD1 (5 bases). The CDR3 length is 13 residues. Germline CDR1 SGHVS, CDR2 FQNEAQ. V gave up 8 bases and J gave up 2 bases, with 12 bases separating them.

This clonotype was counted ten times or more. The chain is built from TRBV6-2 or TRBV6-3 and TRBJ1-4, with unresolved D. Deletions cut 7 bases from V and 0 bases from J, with 12 bases between. Germline V lookup: CDR1 MNHEY, CDR2 SVGEGT. The CDR3 sequence is 15 residues long. CDR3 protein: CASTYDSSTNEKLFF. For the CDR3, the DNA is TGTGCCAGCACCTATGACTCCTCAACTAATGAAAAACTGTTTTTT.

This clonotype was observed a handful of times. The chain carries TRBV20-1 and TRBJ2-5; possible D gene TRBD2, 5 bases. V was cut by 5 bases and J by 5 bases, with 12 bases left in between. The CDR3 is made up of 12 amino acids. CDR1 and CDR2 (germline): DFQATT, SNEGSKA (reference sequence). The CDR3 is CSAALRGETQYF. CDR3 bases: TGCAGTGCTGCCCTACGCGGGGAGACCCAGTACTTC.

This clonotype was found many times. This chain connects TRBV7-6 to TRBJ2-1, with 11 bases that match TRBD2. The CDR3 has 14 amino acids. V was pared by 6 bases and J by 6 bases, with 4 bases of the junction left unmatched. The germline gives CDR1 SGHVS, CDR2 FNYEAQ. The CDR3 DNA sequence: TGTGCCAGCAGAGGGACTAGCGGAGTCAATGAGCAGTTCTTC. Its translation: CASRGTSGVNEQFF.

In its sample, this clonotype was seen many times. This chain links TRBV27 with TRBJ1-1; D is perhaps TRBD1 (5 bases). V lost 10 bases, J lost 4 bases, and 19 bases lay in between. The V gene's germline CDR1 is MNHEY and CDR2 SMNVEV (reference sequence). CDR3 length: 14 amino acids. The CDR3 region is CATSLRAGTTEAFF. The CDR3 nucleotides read TGTGCCACCTCCCTGAGGGCGGGGACCACTGAAGCTTTCTTT.

At least ten counts were recorded for this clonotype. V and J are TRBV20-1 and TRBJ1-6, with 8 positions matching TRBD1. The CDR3 runs to 15 residues. The V gene end was trimmed by 5 bases and the J gene end by 5 bases; junction bases not matched to a gene: 8. CDR1 is DFQATT, CDR2 SNEGSKA, per germline (reference sequence). For the CDR3, the DNA is TGCAGTGCTCGTCCACCGGGACAGGATAATTCACCCCTCCACTTT. It is translated as CSARPPGQDNSPLHF.